Sequencing of this T cell receptor beta chain was carried out in a study of shared clonotypes between healthy human individuals. In the study overall: The donors, two women and a few men, were aged 18 to 49. Donors had three CD4 naive, three CD4 memory, two CD8 naive and one CD8 memory plate apiece. Broader study findings: Naive subsets typically showed greater estimated richness than memory subsets.

Into CD45RA+ naive and CD45RA-negative memory subsets, the CD4+ cells were split. A word on this clone: As yet, its antigen is unknown.

Repertoires were generated with immunoSEQ multiplex PCR, while TCRdb's copy carries only in-frame clones and drops some. The data hold more than 2,000,000 clones, with about 92% observed a single time. Germline V gene lookup returns CDR1 MNHEY and CDR2 SVGAGI. This CDR3 is 16 amino acids long. The J segment lost 7 bases and the V segment lost 2 bases, leaving 7 bases of the junction unmatched. The receptor was isolated from a young man in good health. This chain uses TRBV6-5 with TRBJ1-6; 8 positions match TRBD1. The sample consisted of naive CD4+ T cells sorted from blood. Documented subset: CD45RA+ positively selected. The CDR3 coding sequence is TGTGCCAGCAGTTACCGAGTGACAGGGGAAAATTCACCCCTCCACTTT. It codes for CASSYRVTGENSPLHF.